These 5 T cell receptor beta chains were all obtained from the same sample, sequenced in a study of T-cell reconstitution after alpha-beta-depleted transplantation in children. It was with unique molecular identifiers that the TCRbeta library was prepared. TCRdb reprocessed the PCR reads with MiXCR, giving one entry per CDR3 protein. In the table there are hundreds of thousands of distinct CDR3 sequences, roughly a tenth of which are singletons. The sample in question was PBMCs, obtained before TCRalphabeta/CD19-depleted stem cell transplant. The receptors come from a child in the first two years of life with acute myeloid leukemia, due to receive a stem cell transplant.

This clonotype appeared many times. The chain employs TRBV28 and TRBJ1-6, with D possibly being TRBD1 (6 bases). The CDR3 is 15 residues long. V lost 3 bases to trimming and J lost 8 bases, with 14 bases between them. Germline CDR1 is MDHEN and CDR2 is SYDVKM. CDR3 in amino acids: CASSLGAASYSPLHF. CDR3 nucleotides: TGTGCCAGCAGTTTGGGGGCAGCCTCTTATTCACCCCTCCACTTT.

In this sample, this clonotype turned up many times. CDR3 residues: CASSFATGRNQPQHF. CDR3 sequence (DNA): TGTGCCAGCAGTTTCGCTACAGGGAGAAATCAGCCCCAGCATTTT. The chain uses TRBV28 and TRBJ1-5; D perhaps matches TRBD1 (6 bases). V lost 3 bases, J lost 4 bases, and 13 bases lay in between. There are 15 residues in the CDR3. Looked up from germline, CDR1 is MDHEN and CDR2 is SYDVKM.

J is TRBJ2-1 and V is TRBV11-2; 13 nucleotides line up with TRBD2. The J segment lost 6 bases and the V segment lost 8 bases, leaving 16 bases of the junction unmatched. Per the germline V gene, CDR1 is SGHAT and CDR2 is FQNNGV. CDR3 length: 18 residues. The chain's CDR3 is CASRTTGTSGKRGNEQFF. In DNA, the CDR3 is TGTGCCAGCCGCACCACCGGGACTAGCGGGAAACGGGGCAATGAGCAGTTCTTC.

This sequence joins TRBV28 and TRBJ2-1, with 7 nucleotides matching TRBD1. V lost 4 bases to trimming and J lost 4 bases; unmatched junction nucleotides: 13. The CDR3 runs 17 residues. From germline, CDR1 is MDHEN and CDR2 SYDVKM. The CDR3 bases are TGTGCCAGCAGTTCCAGGGCGCCGGGACAGAGTTACAATGAGCAGTTCTTC. Translating it yields CASSSRAPGQSYNEQFF.

This clonotype occurred many times. The chain uses TRBV24-1 and TRBJ1-2; the D gene is possibly TRBD1 (5 bases). The length of the CDR3 is 14 residues. From germline, CDR1 is KGHDR and CDR2 SFDVKD. V shed 3 bases and J shed 9 bases, with 16 bases lying between them. CDR3 in amino acids: CATSDPHRKGSYTF. The CDR3 DNA reads as TGTGCCACCAGTGATCCCCACCGCAAGGGGAGCTACACCTTC.